What follows are 17 T cell receptor beta chains derived from one specimen sequenced in a study of cytomegalovirus exposure and HLA in healthy donors. The PCR ran on 60 Vbeta and 13 Jbeta primers. Assay: immunoSEQ multiplex PCR; the TCRdb copy retains only in-frame clones and omits some. Of about 140,000 clones in the sample, just under 85% are singletons; the top ten hold approximately 2%. The sample taken for sequencing was PBMCs. These receptors were taken from a woman in her thirties or forties in good health and CMV-seronegative.

This chain joins TRBV6-5 and TRBJ2-5, with a tentative D call TRBD2 (6 bases). V was cut by 8 bases and J by 8 bases, with 21 bases left in between. The CDR3 covers 14 residues. CDR1 and CDR2 (germline): MNHEY, SVGAGI. CDR3 amino acids: CASSYSLGGGTQYF. CDR3 DNA: TGTGCCAGCTCATATTCCCTGGGAGGTGGTACCCAGTACTTC.

The rearrangement uses TRBV28 and TRBJ1-2; TRBD1 agrees at 9 bases. The CDR3 runs 15 residues. J was trimmed by 6 bases and V by 4 bases; bases with no gene match: 9. From germline, CDR1 is MDHEN and CDR2 SYDVKM. The CDR3 protein is CASSSLHRGQDGYTF. The CDR3 nucleotides are TGTGCCAGCAGTTCGTTACACAGGGGGCAAGATGGCTACACCTTC.

V usage is TRBV5-1 and J usage is TRBJ2-3; 9 bases line up with TRBD1. Germline values: CDR1 SGHRS, CDR2 YFSETQ. The V gene end was trimmed by 4 bases and the J gene end by 2 bases; junction bases not matched to a gene: 11. This CDR3 has 17 residues. The CDR3 region has the DNA TGCGCCAGCAGCGAAGGGACAGGGTACGCTAACACAGATACGCAGTATTTT. Its protein is CASSEGTGYANTDTQYF.

The rearrangement joins TRBV10-1 to TRBJ2-3; TRBD1 aligns across 9 bases. Germline CDR1 is WNHNN and CDR2 is SYGVQD (reference sequence). Trimming removed 9 bases from V and 1 base from J; junction bases left unmatched: 5. CDR3 length equals 14 residues. The CDR3 loop is CASSRTGGTDTQYF. The CDR3 DNA is TGCGCCAGTAGTAGGACAGGGGGCACAGATACGCAGTATTTT.

The chain joins TRBV4-2 to TRBJ1-2; no clear D. Germline values: CDR1 LGHNA, CDR2 YNFKEQ. This CDR3 is 15 amino acids long. Trimming removed 0 bases at V and 5 bases at J, with 13 bases between. Here the CDR3 reads CASSQDGVPNYGYTF. The CDR3 DNA is TGTGCCAGCAGCCAAGACGGTGTACCAAATTATGGCTACACCTTC.

The chain couples TRBV6-6 to TRBJ1-1; D is unresolved. The CDR3 totals 12 residues. V was trimmed by 3 bases and J by 5 bases, leaving 7 bases between them. Germline lookup yields CDR1 MNHNY and CDR2 SVGAGI (reference sequence). The CDR3 loop reads CASSYRSTEAFF. The DNA for the CDR3 is TGTGCCAGCAGTTATAGGAGTACTGAAGCTTTCTTT.

V usage is TRBV7-2 and J usage is TRBJ2-7; 8 bases fit TRBD1. The germline gives CDR1 SGHTA, CDR2 FQGNSA. CDR3 length: 14 amino acids. The junction had 5 bases not matched to a gene; V was cut back by 4 bases and J by 3 bases. The CDR3 spells CASSSSTGDYEQYF. The CDR3 DNA follows: TGTGCCAGCAGCTCGTCGACAGGGGACTACGAGCAGTACTTC.

This clone was detected once. The sample has other DNA sequences that encode this CDR3 too. DNA of the CDR3: TGTGCCAGCAGCTTAGTAGTGAGCTCCTACGAGCAGTACTTC. Encoded protein: CASSLVVSSYEQYF. V gene TRBV7-9 combines with J gene TRBJ2-7; D remains unclear. The V end lost 1 base, the J end lost 0 bases, and 7 bases lay between the germline ends. CDR3 length: 14 residues. Germline CDR1 is SEHNR and CDR2 is FQNEAQ (reference sequence).

The V gene is TRBV7-9, the J gene TRBJ1-1; possible D gene TRBD1, 5 bases. Germline values: CDR1 SEHNR, CDR2 FQNEAQ (reference sequence). Trimming cost V 5 bases and J 3 bases, with 7 bases left between them. The CDR3 extends over 12 amino acids. The CDR3, as DNA: TGTGCCAGCAGCCCCAGGGACACTGAAGCTTTCTTT. As protein: CASSPRDTEAFF.

The chain employs TRBV7-9 and TRBJ1-1, with TRBD1 matching over 9 bases. The germline V gene has CDR1 SEHNR and CDR2 FQNEAQ (reference sequence). Unmatched junction bases numbered 13, after V lost 5 bases and J lost 6 bases. This CDR3 comprises 16 residues. The CDR3 here is CASSVLTGQGSPEAFF. As DNA, the CDR3 is TGTGCCAGCAGCGTCCTAACGGGACAGGGAAGCCCTGAAGCTTTCTTT.

This clone was picked up one time. The genes are TRBV4-2 and TRBJ2-1, with 9 bases matching TRBD2. V lost 4 bases to trimming and J lost 5 bases; unmatched junction nucleotides: 6. Germline loops: CDR1 LGHNA, CDR2 YNFKEQ. There are 15 residues in the CDR3. The CDR3 is CASSLALAGHNEQFF. The CDR3 coding sequence is TGTGCCAGCAGCCTAGCCCTAGCGGGACACAATGAGCAGTTCTTC.

As to this clone: This specimen includes other DNA sequences encoding the same CDR3. V gene TRBV28 combines with J gene TRBJ2-1; D unclear. Trimming shortened V by 5 bases and J by 4 bases, and 9 bases separated the two germline ends. This CDR3 spans 13 amino acids. Germline-derived CDR1 and CDR2 are MDHEN and SYDVKM. The CDR3 region has the DNA TGTGCCAGCAGTATATACTCGTACAATGAGCAGTTCTTC. It yields the protein CASSIYSYNEQFF.

The chain uses TRBV2 and TRBJ1-4, with 10 bases that match TRBD1. Germline CDR1 SNHLY, CDR2 FYNNEI. The CDR3 consists of 14 residues. V lost 8 bases and J lost 8; bases outside the gene matches: 8. The CDR3 loop is CASVEDRGKEKLFF. CDR3 coding DNA: TGTGCCAGCGTGGAGGACAGGGGGAAGGAAAAACTGTTTTTT.

V gene TRBV28 combines with J gene TRBJ2-3, with 7 positions matching TRBD1. Losses at the gene ends were 5 bases for V and 5 bases for J; bases not matched to a gene: 10. Germline V gene lookup returns CDR1 MDHEN and CDR2 SYDVKM. The CDR3 extends over 15 amino acids. The CDR3 region is CASSAGTAHGDTQYF. The CDR3 bases are TGTGCCAGCAGTGCCGGGACAGCTCACGGAGATACGCAGTATTTT.

This rearrangement joins TRBV11-1 to TRBJ2-1; a possible D gene is TRBD1 (6 bases). Germline lookup yields CDR1 SGHAT and CDR2 FQDESV (reference sequence). The CDR3 contains 15 residues. With 4 bases removed from V and 0 bases from J, the gap between germline ends came to 10 bases. CDR3 coding DNA: TGTGCCAGCAGCTCCACGACAGGCTCCTACAATGAGCAGTTCTTC. It encodes CASSSTTGSYNEQFF.

The rearrangement uses TRBV7-6 and TRBJ1-2; maybe TRBD1 (5 bases). The CDR3 is 14 residues long. Germline assignment: CDR1 SGHVS and CDR2 FNYEAQ. The ends were cut back, 2 bases at V and 4 bases at J, with 11 bases in the middle. The DNA for the CDR3 is TGTGCCAGCAGCTTAAATTATGGGGCCTATGGCTACACCTTC. Translation gives CASSLNYGAYGYTF.

J is TRBJ1-2 and V is TRBV7-6; 9 nucleotides agree with TRBD1. The ends lost 2 bases at V and 8 bases at J; junction bases unmatched: 15. In germline, CDR1 is SGHVS, CDR2 FNYEAQ. The CDR3 is 17 amino acids. CDR3 sequence (DNA): TGTGCCAGCAGCTTATCGTATCGGGGACAGGGTCGTGTGGGCTACACCTTC. It encodes CASSLSYRGQGRVGYTF.